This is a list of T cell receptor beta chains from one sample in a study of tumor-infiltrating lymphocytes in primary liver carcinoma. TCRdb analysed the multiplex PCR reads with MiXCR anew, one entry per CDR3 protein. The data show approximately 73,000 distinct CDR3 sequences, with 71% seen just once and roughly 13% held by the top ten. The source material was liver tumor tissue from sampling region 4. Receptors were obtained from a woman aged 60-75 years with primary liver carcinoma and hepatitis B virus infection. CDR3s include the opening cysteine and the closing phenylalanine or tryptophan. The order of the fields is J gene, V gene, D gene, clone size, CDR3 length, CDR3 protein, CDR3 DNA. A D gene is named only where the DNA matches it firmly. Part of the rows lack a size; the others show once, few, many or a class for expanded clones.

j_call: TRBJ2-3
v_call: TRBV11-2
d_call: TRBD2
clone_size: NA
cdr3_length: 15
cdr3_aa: CASRPGLAGPDMQYF
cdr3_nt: TGTGCCAGCAGGCCTGGACTAGCGGGCCCAGATATGCAATATTTT

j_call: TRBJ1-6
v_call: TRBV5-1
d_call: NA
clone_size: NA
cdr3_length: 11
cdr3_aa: CASSLDGHVHF
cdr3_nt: TGCGCCAGCAGCTTGGACGGACACGTCCACTTT

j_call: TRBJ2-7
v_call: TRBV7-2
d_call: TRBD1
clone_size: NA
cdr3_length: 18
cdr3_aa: CASSRPKGQGYSSYEQYF
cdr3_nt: TGTGCCAGCAGCAGACCGAAAGGACAGGGCTATAGCTCCTACGAGCAGTACTTC

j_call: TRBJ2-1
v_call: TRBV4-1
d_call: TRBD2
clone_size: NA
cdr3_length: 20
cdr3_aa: CASIPIPGTSFESSYNEQFF
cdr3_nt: TGCGCGAGCATCCCAATTCCCGGGACTAGCTTCGAGAGCTCCTACAATGAGCAGTTCTTC

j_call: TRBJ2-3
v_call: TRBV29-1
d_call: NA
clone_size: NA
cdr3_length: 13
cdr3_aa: CSVDELAVDKQYF
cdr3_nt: TGCAGCGTTGACGAACTAGCAGTAGATAAGCAGTATTTT

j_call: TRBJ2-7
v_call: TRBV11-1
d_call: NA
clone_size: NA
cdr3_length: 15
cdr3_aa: CARSPVLAMSYEQYF
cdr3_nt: TGTGCCAGGAGCCCCGTCCTTGCCATGTCCTACGAGCAGTACTTC

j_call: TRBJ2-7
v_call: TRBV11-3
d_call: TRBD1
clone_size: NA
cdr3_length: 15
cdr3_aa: CASSIGTGGSLGQYF
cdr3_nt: TGTGCCAGCAGCATAGGGACAGGGGGCTCCCTCGGCCAGTACTTC

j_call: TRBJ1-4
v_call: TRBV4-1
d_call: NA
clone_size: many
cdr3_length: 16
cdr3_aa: CASSQERALYNEKLFF
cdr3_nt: TGCGCCAGCAGCCAAGAAAGGGCCCTGTATAATGAAAAACTGTTTTTT

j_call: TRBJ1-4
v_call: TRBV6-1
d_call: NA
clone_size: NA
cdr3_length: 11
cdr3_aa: CASSGYHGTFF
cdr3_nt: TGTGCCAGCAGTGGCTACCATGGCACGTTTTTT

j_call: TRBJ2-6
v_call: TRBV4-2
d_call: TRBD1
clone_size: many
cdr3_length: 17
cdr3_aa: CASSPGGPGSGANVLTF
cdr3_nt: TGTGCCAGCAGCCCAGGGGGACCCGGCTCTGGGGCCAACGTCCTGACTTTC

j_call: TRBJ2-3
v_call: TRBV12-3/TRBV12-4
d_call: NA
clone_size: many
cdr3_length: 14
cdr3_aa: CASSLGGLESTQYF
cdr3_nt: TGTGCCAGCAGTTTGGGCGGCCTAGAATCTACGCAGTATTTT

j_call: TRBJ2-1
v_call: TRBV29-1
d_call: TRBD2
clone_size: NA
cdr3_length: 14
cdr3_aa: CSIEGTSGHNEQIF
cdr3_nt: TGCAGCATTGAAGGGACTAGCGGGCACAATGAGCAGATCTTC

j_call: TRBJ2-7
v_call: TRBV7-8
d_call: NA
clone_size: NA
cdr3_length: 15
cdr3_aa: CASSVELAGYNEQYF
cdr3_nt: TGTGCCAGCAGCGTAGAACTAGCTGGGTACAATGAGCAGTACTTC

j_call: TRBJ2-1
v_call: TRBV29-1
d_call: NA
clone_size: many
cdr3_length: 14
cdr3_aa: CSVTGRGSYNEQFF
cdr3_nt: TGCAGCGTTACCGGGAGAGGCTCCTACAATGAGCAGTTCTTC

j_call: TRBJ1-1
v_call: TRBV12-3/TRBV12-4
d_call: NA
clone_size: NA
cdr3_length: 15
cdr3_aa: CASNLARRVTTEAFF
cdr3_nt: TGTGCCAGCAATTTAGCGCGCAGGGTGACCACTGAAGCTTTCTTT

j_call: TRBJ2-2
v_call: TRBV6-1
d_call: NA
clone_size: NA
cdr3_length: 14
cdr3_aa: CASRDVSDTGELFF
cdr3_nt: TGTGCCAGCCGGGACGTCTCGGACACCGGGGAGCTGTTTTTT

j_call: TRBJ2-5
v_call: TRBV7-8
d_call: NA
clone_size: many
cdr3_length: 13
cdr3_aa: CASSLTGLETQYF
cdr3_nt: TGTGCCAGCAGCTTAACAGGATTAGAGACCCAGTACTTC

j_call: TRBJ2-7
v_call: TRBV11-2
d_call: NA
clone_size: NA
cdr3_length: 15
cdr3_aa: CASNPQRFSSYERYF
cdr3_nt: TGTGCCAGCAACCCCCAGAGGTTTAGCTCGTACGAGCGGTACTTC

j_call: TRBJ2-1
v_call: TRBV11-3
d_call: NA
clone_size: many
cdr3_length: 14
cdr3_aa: CASSLGVSNNEQFF
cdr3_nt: TGTGCCAGCAGCTTAGGCGTCTCGAACAATGAGCAGTTCTTC

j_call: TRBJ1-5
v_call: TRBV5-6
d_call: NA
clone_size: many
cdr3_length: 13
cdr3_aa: CASSSNRDQPQHF
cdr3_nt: TGTGCCAGCAGCTCTAACAGGGATCAGCCCCAGCATTTT

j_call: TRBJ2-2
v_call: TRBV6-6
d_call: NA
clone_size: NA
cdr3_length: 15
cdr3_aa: CASSYGGSNAGELFF
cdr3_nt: TGTGCCAGCAGTTACGGGGGCAGCAATGCCGGGGAGCTGTTTTTT

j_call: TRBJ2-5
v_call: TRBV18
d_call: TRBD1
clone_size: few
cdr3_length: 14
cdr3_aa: CASSPRDRGETQYF
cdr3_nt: TGTGCCAGCTCACCGCGAGACAGGGGGGAGACCCAGTACTTC

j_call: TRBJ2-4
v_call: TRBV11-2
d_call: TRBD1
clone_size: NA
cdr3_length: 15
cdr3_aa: CASSLRTGDINIRYF
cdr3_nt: TGTGCCAGCAGCCTACGGACAGGTGATATAAACATTCGGTACTTC

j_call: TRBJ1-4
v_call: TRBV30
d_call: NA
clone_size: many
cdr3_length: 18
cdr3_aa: CAWSGLLGPDATNEKLFF
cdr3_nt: TGTGCCTGGAGTGGGCTGCTTGGGCCTGATGCAACTAATGAAAAACTGTTTTTT

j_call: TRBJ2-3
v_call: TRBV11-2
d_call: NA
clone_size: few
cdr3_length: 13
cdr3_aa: CASSIDRGDTQYF
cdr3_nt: TGTGCTAGCAGTATAGATCGAGGAGATACGCAGTATTTT

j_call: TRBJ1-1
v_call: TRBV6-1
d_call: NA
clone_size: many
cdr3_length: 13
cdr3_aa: CASSGLDSSEAFF
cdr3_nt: TGTGCCAGCAGTGGACTCGACAGTAGTGAAGCTTTCTTT

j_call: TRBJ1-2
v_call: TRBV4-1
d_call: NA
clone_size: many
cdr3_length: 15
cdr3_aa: CASSQGMQGLYGYTF
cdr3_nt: TGCGCCAGCAGCCAAGGAATGCAGGGGCTCTATGGCTACACCTTC

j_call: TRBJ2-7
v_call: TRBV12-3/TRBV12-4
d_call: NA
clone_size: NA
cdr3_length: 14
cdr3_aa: CVSSPTRLSYEQYF
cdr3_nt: TGTGTCAGCAGTCCGACCCGACTTTCCTACGAGCAATACTTC

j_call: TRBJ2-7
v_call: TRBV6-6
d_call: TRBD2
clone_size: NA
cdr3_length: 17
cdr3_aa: CASSYAVRGLAGDEHYF
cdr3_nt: TGTGCCAGCAGTTACGCGGTAAGGGGACTAGCAGGCGACGAGCACTACTTC

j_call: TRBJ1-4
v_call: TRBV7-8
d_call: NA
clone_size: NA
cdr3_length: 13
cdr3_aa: CASSLGLDEKLFF
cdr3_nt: TGTGCCAGCAGCTTGGGATTGGATGAAAAACTGTTTTTT

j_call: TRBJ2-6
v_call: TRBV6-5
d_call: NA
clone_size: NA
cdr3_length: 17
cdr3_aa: CASSYDPGPSGANVLTF
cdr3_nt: TGTGCCAGCAGTTACGATCCGGGTCCTTCAGGGGCCAACGTCCTGACTTTC

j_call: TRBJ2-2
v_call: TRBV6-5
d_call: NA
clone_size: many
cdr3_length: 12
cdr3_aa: CASSQNTGELFF
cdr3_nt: TGTGCCAGCAGTCAAAACACCGGGGAGCTGTTTTTT

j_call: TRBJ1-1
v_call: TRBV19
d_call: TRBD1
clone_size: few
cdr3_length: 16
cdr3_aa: CASSWGTGNPFDGAFF
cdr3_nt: TGTGCCAGTAGTTGGGGGACAGGCAACCCATTTGACGGAGCTTTCTTT

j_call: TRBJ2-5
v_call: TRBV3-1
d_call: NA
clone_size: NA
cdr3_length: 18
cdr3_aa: CASSQDWATGSPGETQYF
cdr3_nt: TGTGCCAGCAGCCAAGATTGGGCCACCGGGTCCCCAGGAGAGACCCAGTACTTC

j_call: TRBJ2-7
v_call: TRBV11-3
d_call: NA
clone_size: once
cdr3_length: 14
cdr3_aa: CASSLSGWEHEQYF
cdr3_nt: TGCGCCAGCAGCTTGAGCGGGTGGGAACACGAGCAGTACTTC

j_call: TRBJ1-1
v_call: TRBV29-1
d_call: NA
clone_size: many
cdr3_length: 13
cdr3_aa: CSVETGRNTEAFF
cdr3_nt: TGCAGCGTTGAAACAGGGAGGAACACTGAAGCTTTCTTT

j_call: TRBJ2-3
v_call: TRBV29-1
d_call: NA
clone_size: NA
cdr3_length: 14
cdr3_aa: CSAGLGQSTDTQYF
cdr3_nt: TGCAGCGCGGGGCTCGGACAGAGTACAGATACGCAGTATTTT

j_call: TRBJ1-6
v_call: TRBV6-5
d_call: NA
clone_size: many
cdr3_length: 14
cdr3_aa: CASSYRAGNSPLHF
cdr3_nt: TGTGCCAGCAGTTACCGGGCAGGAAACTCACCCCTCCACTTT

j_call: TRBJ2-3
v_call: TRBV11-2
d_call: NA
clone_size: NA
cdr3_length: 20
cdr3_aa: CASSLDLSVLTGEGIDTQYF
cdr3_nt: TGTGCCAGCAGCTTAGATTTAAGTGTGTTAACGGGAGAAGGGATAGATACGCAGTATTTT

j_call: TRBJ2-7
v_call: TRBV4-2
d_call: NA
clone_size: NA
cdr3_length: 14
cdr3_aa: CTSSRGGMRDGQYF
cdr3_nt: TGTACCAGCAGCCGAGGAGGAATGCGGGATGGGCAGTACTTC

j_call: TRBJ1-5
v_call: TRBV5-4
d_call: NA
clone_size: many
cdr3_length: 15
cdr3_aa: CASSQHGGSNQPQHF
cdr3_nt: TGTGCCAGCAGCCAACACGGGGGCAGCAATCAGCCCCAGCATTTT

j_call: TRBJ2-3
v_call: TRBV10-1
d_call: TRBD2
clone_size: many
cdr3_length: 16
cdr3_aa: CASSDPGLGGLDTQYF
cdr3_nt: TGCGCCAGCAGTGACCCGGGACTGGGAGGGTTGGATACGCAGTATTTT

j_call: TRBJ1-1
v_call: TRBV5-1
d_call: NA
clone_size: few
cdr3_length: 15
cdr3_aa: CASRLGPGASTEAFF
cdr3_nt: TGCGCCAGCAGATTAGGTCCGGGGGCGTCCACTGAAGCTTTCTTT

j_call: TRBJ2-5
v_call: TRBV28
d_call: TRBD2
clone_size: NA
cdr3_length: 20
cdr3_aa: CASSSNRPGLAEGPRETQYF
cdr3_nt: TGTGCCAGCAGTTCTAATCGTCCGGGACTAGCGGAAGGGCCACGGGAGACCCAGTACTTC

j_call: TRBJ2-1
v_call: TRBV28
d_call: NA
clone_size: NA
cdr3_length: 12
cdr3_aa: CASSLLGVEQFF
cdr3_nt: TGTGCCAGCAGTTTATTAGGTGTTGAGCAGTTCTTC

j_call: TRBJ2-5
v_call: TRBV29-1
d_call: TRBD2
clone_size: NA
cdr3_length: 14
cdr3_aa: CSVAVAGAIETRYF
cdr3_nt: TGCAGCGTCGCGGTAGCGGGGGCCATAGAGACCCGGTACTTC

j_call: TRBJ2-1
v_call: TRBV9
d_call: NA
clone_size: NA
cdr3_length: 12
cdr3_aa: CASSVESDEQFF
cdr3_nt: TGTGCCAGCAGCGTAGAGAGCGACGAGCAGTTCTTC

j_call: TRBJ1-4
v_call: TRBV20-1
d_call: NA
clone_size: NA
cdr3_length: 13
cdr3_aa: CSGQGRINEKLSF
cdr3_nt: TGCAGTGGCCAGGGCAGGATAAATGAAAAACTGTCTTTT

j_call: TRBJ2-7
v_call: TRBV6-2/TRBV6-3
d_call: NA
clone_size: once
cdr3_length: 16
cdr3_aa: CTSSFALTGNSYEQYF
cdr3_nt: TGTACCAGCAGCTTCGCCCTAACGGGGAATTCCTACGAGCAATACTTC

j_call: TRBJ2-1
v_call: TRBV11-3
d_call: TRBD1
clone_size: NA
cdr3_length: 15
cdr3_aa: CVSSLGTGGSPEQFF
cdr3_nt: TGTGTCAGCAGCTTAGGGACAGGGGGCTCCCCCGAGCAGTTCTTC

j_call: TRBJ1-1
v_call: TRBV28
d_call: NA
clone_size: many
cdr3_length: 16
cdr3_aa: CASSWSLGGGNTEAFF
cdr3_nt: TGTGCCAGCAGTTGGAGTTTGGGGGGTGGGAACACTGAAGCTTTCTTT

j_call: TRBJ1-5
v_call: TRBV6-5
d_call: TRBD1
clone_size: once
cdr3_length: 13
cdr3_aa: CASSHDRDQFQHF
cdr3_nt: TGTGCCAGCAGCCACGACAGGGACCAGTTCCAGCATTTT

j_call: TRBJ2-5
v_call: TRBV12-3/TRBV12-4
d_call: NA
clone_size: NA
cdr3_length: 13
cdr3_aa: CASRVQGRETQYF
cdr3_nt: TGTGCCAGCAGAGTACAGGGCCGGGAGACCCAGTACTTC

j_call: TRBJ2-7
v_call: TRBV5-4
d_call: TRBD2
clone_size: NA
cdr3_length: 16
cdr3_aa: CASSPPGSGRAHEQHF
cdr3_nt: TGTGCCAGCAGCCCACCGGGTAGCGGGAGGGCGCACGAGCAGCACTTC

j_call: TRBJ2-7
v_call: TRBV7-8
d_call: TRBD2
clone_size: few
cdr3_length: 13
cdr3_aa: CASSFTSAYEQYF
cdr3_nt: TGTGCCAGCAGCTTTACTAGCGCCTACGAGCAGTACTTC

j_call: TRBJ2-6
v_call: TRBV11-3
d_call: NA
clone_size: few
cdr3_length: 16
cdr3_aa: CAGSSEGAGGADVLTF
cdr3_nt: TGTGCCGGCAGCTCTGAAGGGGCGGGTGGGGCCGACGTCCTGACTTTC

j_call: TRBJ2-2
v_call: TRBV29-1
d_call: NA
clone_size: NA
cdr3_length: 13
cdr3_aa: CSVALTPAEELFF
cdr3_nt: TGCAGCGTTGCCCTAACCCCGGCCGAGGAGCTGTTTTTT

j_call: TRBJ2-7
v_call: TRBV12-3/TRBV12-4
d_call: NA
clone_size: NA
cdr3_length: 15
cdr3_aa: CASSPRHRAVGRPYF
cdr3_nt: TGTGCCAGCAGTCCTCGGCACAGGGCTGTCGGCCGACCATACTTC